A selection of T cell receptor beta chains follows, all from one sample in a study of identical twins. Each CDR3 protein is one row after TCRdb ran MiXCR on the 5' RACE reads. The sample consists of under 900,000 distinct CDR3 sequences, about 18% of them appearing once. These data were also filed under a second study, of T cells expressing NK-cell markers.

The sample was PBMCs. These receptors all stem from a woman aged 18-29 years in good health. CDR3s include the opening cysteine and the closing phenylalanine or tryptophan. Fields, in order: V gene, J gene, D gene, clone size, CDR3 DNA, CDR3 protein. The D gene is left open where the match is weak. Size is stated for part of the rows, as once, few or many counts, or as a class when the clone is expanded.

V gene: TRBV4-3
J gene: TRBJ1-1
D gene: -
clone size: -
CDR3 DNA: TGCGCCAGCAGCCAAGACGGCACCCTTGAAGCTTTCTTT
CDR3 protein: CASSQDGTLEAFF

V gene: TRBV20-1
J gene: TRBJ2-1
D gene: TRBD2
clone size: few
CDR3 DNA: TGCAGTGCTAGAGGGGGAGCGGGAGAATACAATGAGCAGTTCTTC
CDR3 protein: CSARGGAGEYNEQFF

V gene: TRBV7-8
J gene: TRBJ1-1
D gene: -
clone size: many
CDR3 DNA: TGTGCCAGCAGCTTCACGACAGGCCCGAACACTGAAGCTTTCTTT
CDR3 protein: CASSFTTGPNTEAFF

V gene: TRBV3-1
J gene: TRBJ2-6
D gene: -
clone size: few
CDR3 DNA: TGTGCCAGCAGTCAAGATGTACGGGCCTCTGGGGCCAACGTCCTGACTTTC
CDR3 protein: CASSQDVRASGANVLTF

V gene: TRBV25-1
J gene: TRBJ1-2
D gene: -
clone size: few
CDR3 DNA: TGTGCCAGCCATACCGGGACCCCGGCGGATGGCTACACCTTC
CDR3 protein: CASHTGTPADGYTF

V gene: TRBV24-1
J gene: TRBJ2-6
D gene: TRBD1
clone size: few
CDR3 DNA: TGTGCCACCAGTGATTTGGAGGACAGGTCTGTATCCTCTGGGGCCAACGTCCTGACTTTC
CDR3 protein: CATSDLEDRSVSSGANVLTF

V gene: TRBV15
J gene: TRBJ2-7
D gene: TRBD1
clone size: -
CDR3 DNA: TGTGCCACCAGCGTCGGACAGGGCCCTTCCTACGAGCAGTACTTC
CDR3 protein: CATSVGQGPSYEQYF

V gene: TRBV11-2
J gene: TRBJ2-7
D gene: -
clone size: -
CDR3 DNA: TGTGCCAGCAGCTTAGATCTACCGATGGACCCAGGGCAGAGCTCCTACGAGCAGTACTTC
CDR3 protein: CASSLDLPMDPGQSSYEQYF

V gene: TRBV18
J gene: TRBJ1-5
D gene: -
clone size: -
CDR3 DNA: TGTGCCAGCTCACCACCGGCTGCTAATCAGCCCCAGCATTTT
CDR3 protein: CASSPPAANQPQHF

V gene: TRBV15
J gene: TRBJ1-5
D gene: -
clone size: -
CDR3 DNA: TGTGCCACCTCATTGTCAGGGCGGAATCAGCCCCAGCATTTT
CDR3 protein: CATSLSGRNQPQHF

V gene: TRBV6-1
J gene: TRBJ2-2
D gene: -
clone size: many
CDR3 DNA: TGTGCCAGCAGGAGACAGGGAGGAACCGGGGAGCTGTTTTTT
CDR3 protein: CASRRQGGTGELFF

V gene: TRBV24-1
J gene: TRBJ2-7
D gene: TRBD2
clone size: -
CDR3 DNA: TGTGCCGCTGGGACTAGTGAAGGCGAGCAGTACTTC
CDR3 protein: CAAGTSEGEQYF

V gene: TRBV6-1
J gene: TRBJ2-3
D gene: TRBD2
clone size: -
CDR3 DNA: TGTGCCAGCATGCCAGCACTCACAGCGGGAGACCAGTATTTT
CDR3 protein: CASMPALTAGDQYF

V gene: TRBV5-1
J gene: TRBJ2-2
D gene: -
clone size: -
CDR3 DNA: TGCGCCAGCAGCTTGAATGTCGTCCAGGGACGGACCGGGGAGCTGTTTTTT
CDR3 protein: CASSLNVVQGRTGELFF

V gene: TRBV20-1
J gene: TRBJ2-7
D gene: TRBD1
clone size: few
CDR3 DNA: TGCAGTGTGGGACAGGGCTACGAGCAGTACTTC
CDR3 protein: CSVGQGYEQYF

V gene: TRBV4-1
J gene: TRBJ1-2
D gene: TRBD1
clone size: few
CDR3 DNA: TGCGCCAGCAGCCAGCCGGGACAGAACTATGGCTACACCTTC
CDR3 protein: CASSQPGQNYGYTF

V gene: TRBV6-1
J gene: TRBJ1-1
D gene: -
clone size: -
CDR3 DNA: TGTGCCAGCAGCCCTGGACGGCTACTGAACACTGAAGCTTTCTTT
CDR3 protein: CASSPGRLLNTEAFF

V gene: TRBV20-1
J gene: TRBJ2-1
D gene: -
clone size: -
CDR3 DNA: TGCAGTGCTAGGACGTTAACGCAGGAGCAGTTCTTC
CDR3 protein: CSARTLTQEQFF

V gene: TRBV6-1
J gene: TRBJ1-4
D gene: -
clone size: few
CDR3 DNA: TGTGCCAGCAGCCCAGGGAGGATCAGTGAAAAACTGTTTTTT
CDR3 protein: CASSPGRISEKLFF

V gene: TRBV5-1
J gene: TRBJ2-7
D gene: TRBD2
clone size: -
CDR3 DNA: TGCGCCAGCAGCTTGGAAGCGGGACTAACCTACGAGCAGTACTTC
CDR3 protein: CASSLEAGLTYEQYF

V gene: TRBV7-2
J gene: TRBJ1-1
D gene: -
clone size: -
CDR3 DNA: TGTGCCAGCTTTTCGGGCCCAACGAACACTGAAGCTTTCTTT
CDR3 protein: CASFSGPTNTEAFF

V gene: TRBV20-1
J gene: TRBJ1-3
D gene: -
clone size: few
CDR3 DNA: TGCAGTGCTCAGGGCGTGTTTAACACCATATATTTT
CDR3 protein: CSAQGVFNTIYF

V gene: TRBV20-1
J gene: TRBJ2-7
D gene: -
clone size: many
CDR3 DNA: TGCAGTGCTACGCCTACGACTAGAATTGGGGGGGAGCAGTACTTC
CDR3 protein: CSATPTTRIGGEQYF

V gene: TRBV4-3
J gene: TRBJ2-7
D gene: -
clone size: -
CDR3 DNA: TGCGCCAGCAGCCAAGAGGTCAACTCCTACGAGCAGTACTTC
CDR3 protein: CASSQEVNSYEQYF

V gene: TRBV4-1
J gene: TRBJ2-1
D gene: -
clone size: -
CDR3 DNA: TGCGCCAGCAGCCAAGACACGGGGGGCAGTTCCTACAATGAGCAGTTCTTC
CDR3 protein: CASSQDTGGSSYNEQFF

V gene: TRBV5-1
J gene: TRBJ1-1
D gene: -
clone size: many
CDR3 DNA: TGCGCCAGCAGCTTGGCTCAGGGAAACACTGAAGCTTTCTTT
CDR3 protein: CASSLAQGNTEAFF

V gene: TRBV7-2
J gene: TRBJ2-7
D gene: -
clone size: -
CDR3 DNA: TGTGCCAGCAGGGGTAGGCGCGAGCAGTACTTC
CDR3 protein: CASRGRREQYF

V gene: TRBV10-1
J gene: TRBJ2-3
D gene: -
clone size: -
CDR3 DNA: TGCGCCAGCAGTGCAGCCCGCGGCACAGATACGCAGTATTTT
CDR3 protein: CASSAARGTDTQYF

V gene: TRBV4-2
J gene: TRBJ2-2
D gene: -
clone size: many
CDR3 DNA: TGTGCCAGCAGCCAAGTTCAGGTCCCCGGGGAGCTGTTTTTT
CDR3 protein: CASSQVQVPGELFF

V gene: TRBV11-2
J gene: TRBJ2-1
D gene: TRBD2
clone size: -
CDR3 DNA: TGTGCCAGCAGCTCAGAAGCGGGAAATCAGCAGTTCTTC
CDR3 protein: CASSSEAGNQQFF

V gene: TRBV3-1
J gene: TRBJ2-1
D gene: TRBD2
clone size: -
CDR3 DNA: TGTGCCAGCAGCCGAGCCGGGACTAGCAACAATGAGCAGTTCTTC
CDR3 protein: CASSRAGTSNNEQFF

V gene: TRBV7-3
J gene: TRBJ2-3
D gene: -
clone size: -
CDR3 DNA: TGTGCCAGCAGCGTACAGGGATCAATTAGCACAGATACGCAGTATTTT
CDR3 protein: CASSVQGSISTDTQYF

V gene: TRBV12-3/TRBV12-4
J gene: TRBJ1-2
D gene: -
clone size: few
CDR3 DNA: TGTGCCAGCAGTCCGGGGGGTACGGGTGGCTACACCTTC
CDR3 protein: CASSPGGTGGYTF

V gene: TRBV6-1
J gene: TRBJ1-2
D gene: TRBD1
clone size: few
CDR3 DNA: TGTGCCAGCAGTGCACGACAGGGCCGAGGGGGCTACACCTTC
CDR3 protein: CASSARQGRGGYTF

V gene: TRBV27
J gene: TRBJ2-4
D gene: TRBD2
clone size: -
CDR3 DNA: TGTGCCAGCAGTAGTCTAGCGGGAGAAGCCAAAAACATTCAGTACTTC
CDR3 protein: CASSSLAGEAKNIQYF

V gene: TRBV4-2
J gene: TRBJ2-7
D gene: -
clone size: -
CDR3 DNA: TGTGCCATGAGCCCCGGGCTAATCGGGACCTCCTACGAGCAGTACTTC
CDR3 protein: CAMSPGLIGTSYEQYF

V gene: TRBV9
J gene: TRBJ2-2
D gene: -
clone size: -
CDR3 DNA: TGTGCCAGCAGCGACTCCGGGACGACTAACGGGGAGCTGTTTTTT
CDR3 protein: CASSDSGTTNGELFF

V gene: TRBV10-3
J gene: TRBJ2-7
D gene: TRBD1
clone size: -
CDR3 DNA: TGTGCCATCAGGGGGACAGGGCTGACCGGCGAGCAGTACTTC
CDR3 protein: CAIRGTGLTGEQYF

V gene: TRBV6-5
J gene: TRBJ2-7
D gene: TRBD2
clone size: -
CDR3 DNA: TGTGCCAGCAGTTACTTAGACGGGGGGGCCTACGAGCAGTACTTC
CDR3 protein: CASSYLDGGAYEQYF

V gene: TRBV12-3/TRBV12-4
J gene: TRBJ2-1
D gene: TRBD2
clone size: -
CDR3 DNA: TGTGCCAGCAGTTTCTACCGGGGGGGCTACAATGAGCAGTTCTTC
CDR3 protein: CASSFYRGGYNEQFF

V gene: TRBV5-1
J gene: TRBJ2-5
D gene: TRBD1
clone size: -
CDR3 DNA: TGCGCCAGCAGCTTGGGGGTGTCGGGACAGCAAGAGACCCAGTACTTC
CDR3 protein: CASSLGVSGQQETQYF

V gene: TRBV9
J gene: TRBJ2-7
D gene: -
clone size: -
CDR3 DNA: TGTGCCAGCACTAAAAGCGGGTCGAGCTCCTACGAGCAGTACTTC
CDR3 protein: CASTKSGSSSYEQYF

V gene: TRBV20-1
J gene: TRBJ1-1
D gene: TRBD1
clone size: -
CDR3 DNA: TGCAGTGCAGATGACAGGGGGAAATTGGGCACTGAAGCTTTCTTT
CDR3 protein: CSADDRGKLGTEAFF

V gene: TRBV6-1
J gene: TRBJ1-1
D gene: -
clone size: few
CDR3 DNA: TGTGCCAGCAGTGAAACAGGAGTAGGGAGGCACACTGAAGCTTTCTTT
CDR3 protein: CASSETGVGRHTEAFF

V gene: TRBV3-1
J gene: TRBJ2-2
D gene: -
clone size: -
CDR3 DNA: TGTGCCAGCAGCGGGGGGACGCGTTACACCGGGGAGCTGTTTTTT
CDR3 protein: CASSGGTRYTGELFF

V gene: TRBV5-1
J gene: TRBJ2-1
D gene: -
clone size: -
CDR3 DNA: TGCGCCAGCAGCGTGACTAGTCCAACGCTAGGTGAGCAGTTCTTC
CDR3 protein: CASSVTSPTLGEQFF